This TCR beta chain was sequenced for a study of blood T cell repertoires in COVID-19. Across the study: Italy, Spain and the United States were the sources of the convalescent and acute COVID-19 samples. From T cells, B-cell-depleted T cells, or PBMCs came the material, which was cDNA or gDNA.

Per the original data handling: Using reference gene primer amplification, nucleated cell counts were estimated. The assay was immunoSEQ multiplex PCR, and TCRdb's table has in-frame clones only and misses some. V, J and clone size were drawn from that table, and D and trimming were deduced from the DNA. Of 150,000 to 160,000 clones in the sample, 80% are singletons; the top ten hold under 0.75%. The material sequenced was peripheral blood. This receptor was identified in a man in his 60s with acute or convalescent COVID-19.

The CDR3 loop reads CASSQDPGGLAGGNEQFF. CDR3 sequence (DNA): TGCGCCAGCAGCCAAGATCCGGGGGGTCTAGCGGGAGGCAATGAGCAGTTCTTC. The rearrangement joins TRBV4-3 to TRBJ2-1, with TRBD2 matching 11 bases. The CDR3 sequence is 18 residues long. CDR1 LGHNA and CDR2 YSLEER come from the germline V gene. The V and J ends lost 0 bases and 6 bases, in that order; junction bases with no gene match: 10.